This T cell receptor (beta chain) came from a study of human T cells and chemical hapten exposure. The wider study: Patients additionally received therapeutic doses of diphenylcyclopropenone on the scalp once a week, and this continued throughout the roughly 25-week study.

V shed 5 bases and J shed 4 bases, with 17 bases lying between them. The CDR3 consists of 15 residues. The V gene's germline CDR1 is SEHNR and CDR2 FQNEAQ (reference sequence). The time point is: patch test 1, 2 weeks after DPC sensitization. The treatment denotes: therapeutic diphenylcyclopropenone sensitization with weekly scalp DPC. Each patch test followed a blood draw. In the source study's methods: Counts of TCRs in each sample centred on a median of 95,638 and extended from roughly 23,000 to 700,000. TCRdb re-called the RACE reads with MiXCR, one entry per CDR3 protein. The V and J calls were not made by the authors but by TCRdb's processing. The sample carries about 340,000 distinct CDR3 sequences, around 7% recorded once. This clonotype was seen a few times.

The sequencing here drew on whole blood, taken in connection with sensitization to the hapten diphenylcyclopropenone (DPC). The receptor was derived from a woman aged 18-29 years with alopecia areata. Some clones in this sample may be carry-over from other donors' samples. J is TRBJ2-5 and V is TRBV7-9, with unresolved D. CDR3 residues: CASSPPGFNGETQYF. The CDR3 region has the DNA TGTGCCAGCAGCCCCCCGGGTTTTAATGGAGAGACCCAGTACTTC.